This is a list of T cell receptor beta chains from one sample in a study of Graves' ophthalmopathy and Graves' hyperthyroidism. One entry per CDR3 protein results from TCRdb running MiXCR on the multiplex PCR reads. The sample carries 350,000 to 450,000 distinct CDR3 sequences, around 21% recorded once. The sample was peripheral blood. The origin of the receptors is a woman in her late teens or twenties with stable Graves' hyperthyroidism. Both conserved end residues are part of each CDR3.

TRBJ1-5 TRBV2 CASTDDRGNQPQHF
TRBJ2-5 TRBV14 CASSQVRGKRGETQYF
TRBJ2-7 TRBV5-1 CASSLSPSSGRSYEQYF
TRBJ2-6 TRBV6-5 CASSYAGTLSGANVLTF
TRBJ1-2 TRBV2 CASSEFRDRGYTF
TRBJ1-1 TRBV12-3/TRBV12-4 CASSFREETEAFF
TRBJ2-5 TRBV7-3 CASSPRHWETQYF
TRBJ1-1 TRBV12-5 CASGRGPPNTEAFF
TRBJ2-7 TRBV7-9 CASSLAAGSSHEQYF
TRBJ1-2 TRBV5-1 CASSLDTGGNYGYTF
TRBJ2-5 TRBV2 CASSEKTQYF
TRBJ2-7 TRBV7-2 CASSLASGSFYEQYF
TRBJ2-5 TRBV12-3/TRBV12-4 CASSTLAGGKETQYF
TRBJ2-2 TRBV14 CASSSRTRPTGELFF
TRBJ2-5 TRBV7-2 CASSLAPRGGGTQETQYF
TRBJ2-2 TRBV2 CASQTTSTGELFF
TRBJ2-2 TRBV12-5 CASGVRRVTGELFF
TRBJ2-5 TRBV6-1 CASSPDRINQETQYF
TRBJ2-2 TRBV6-1 CVSMDRDTGELFF
TRBJ2-5 TRBV11-2 CASSLRTGLAQETQYF
TRBJ1-1 TRBV28 CASSLGPPHTEAFF
TRBJ2-5 TRBV7-2 CASSLSSGGARETQYF
TRBJ1-2 TRBV12-3/TRBV12-4 CASSLRPISDYGYTF
TRBJ1-5 TRBV19 CASSTPGGMGNQPQHF
TRBJ2-7 TRBV15 CATSSGQGAPYEQYF
TRBJ1-2 TRBV10-3 CATGGRSGYTF
TRBJ2-5 TRBV28 CASSSRRGGTETQYF
TRBJ1-5 TRBV25-1 CASSGTGKITRYSNQPQHF
TRBJ1-3 TRBV29-1 CSVEGRAPSGNTIYF
TRBJ2-2 TRBV7-8 CASNQGLNTGELFF
TRBJ2-7 TRBV30 CAWSETGGWGSYEQYF
TRBJ2-2 TRBV19 CASSSGLGAVNTGELFF